This T cell receptor (beta chain) was identified during a study of response to subunit inactivated influenza vaccine. Study-wide results and caveats: Few new T cells, the authors suggested, are recruited by each seasonal influenza vaccination.

This CDR3 is 18 amino acids long. The germline CDR1 and CDR2 sequences are MGHRA and YSYEKL. Trimming left V 1 base short and J 2 bases short, with 15 bases between. TCRdb re-called the RT-PCR reads through MiXCR, storing one row per CDR3 protein. This sample has fewer than 650,000 distinct CDR3 sequences, with around 13% found just once. In this sample, this clonotype turned up a few times. The antigen is not known. The sample in question was PBMCs from blood, obtained about 40 days after vaccination. The TCR originated in a man in his fifties who received an inactivated influenza vaccine. The chain uses TRBV4-1 and TRBJ1-6, with D possibly being TRBD1 (5 bases). In nucleotides, the CDR3 is TGCGCCAGCAGCCAAGTCGTGGACAACAATCCCTATAATTCACCCCTCCACTTT. It codes for CASSQVVDNNPYNSPLHF.